This section outlines one T cell receptor beta chain sequence together with its context. No antigen is known for it. There are no base qualities to consult, and no much larger clone falls within one base. Each collaborating institution followed its own protocols to collect whole blood in K2EDTA tubes. For TCRbeta analysis, collaborators shipped samples as frozen whole blood, isolated PBMCs, or DNA extracted from either of those sample types. This record belongs to a study of blood T cell repertoires in COVID-19 (dated by TCRdb to the early 2020s). The study in broad terms: The collaborator samples originated in the United States, Italy and Spain and spanned the acute and convalescent phases of COVID-19. The prospective study material was composed of cDNA or gDNA derived from T cells, B-cell-depleted T cells, or PBMCs. The dataset comprised deeply sampled blood TCRbeta repertoires from subjects exposed to, actively infected with, or recovered from COVID-19. The repertoires were released in a freely available public database intended as a resource for research on the immune response to SARS-CoV-2. Samples were obtained from the ongoing ImmuneRACE study (first 160 participants) and from 1,200 or so subjects provided by 6 global collaborators. A de-identified subject ID, COVID-19 status, age in years and sex were almost always included in the sample metadata. Where available, HLA class I and class II types were taken from metadata supplied by the sample provider and were not determined by assay-based typing.

V lost 8 bases and J lost 3 bases; the stretch between them is 10 bases long. The CDR3, from cysteine to phenylalanine, totals 11 residues. The retained sequence is limited to the CDR3, 33 bases, with the frame set at the first base. Taken from the germline V gene, the CDR1 and CDR2 loops are SQVTM and ANQGSEA. The immunoSEQ Assay, a bias-controlled multiplex PCR, was used to amplify TCRbeta CDR3 regions from genomic DNA. As for how the authors treated the data: The number of nucleated cells in each sample was estimated from the amplification of reference gene primers within the assay. Sequence reads were collapsed and filtered to measure the absolute abundance of every unique TCRbeta CDR3 rearrangement. For each sample, productive Simpson clonality was calculated as the square root of Simpson's diversity index over productive rearrangements. The source is immuneACCESS, and TCRdb retained only in-frame sequences with V and J called. Part of the clones is not carried over; for the studies checked, unresolved V genes explain less than half of this, and the remainder is unexplained. The DNA was the basis for D and trimming; V, J and clone size are from that table. Across this sample there are about 41,000 clones, with around 86% seen only once. Around 40% of the sample comes from the top ten.

The investigation overall reported the following: The amount of clinical and demographic metadata varied by source and participant and was provided uncurated.

The sample was peripheral blood. The clonotype was recovered from a woman of 80 years or more with acute or convalescent COVID-19. Here the chain combines TRBV29-1 and TRBJ1-1, with TRBD1 tentatively as D gene (5 bases match). DNA sequence: TGCAGCACCGGGGGGGACACTGAAGCTTTCTTT. This is translated as CSTGGDTEAFF. Full variable domain (CDR3 extended with the reference TRBV29-1 and TRBJ1-1 proteins): SAVISQKPSRDICQRGTSLTIQCQVDSQVTMMFWYRQQPGQSLTLIATANQGSEATYESGFVIDKFPISRPNLTFSTLTVSNMSPEDSSIYLCSTGGDTEAFFGQGTRLTVV.